This TCR beta chain was documented in a study of OX40 agonist ivuxolimab in advanced cancers. This table comes from immunoSEQ multiplex PCR, and its TCRdb copy is limited to in-frame clones, with some not included. The repertoire holds more than 55,000 clones, with approximately 84% as singletons. The study, taken as a whole, reports: There were, on average, more expanded clones in CD8+ T cells than in CD4+.

Of note for this clone: Its antigen is not identified.

V was trimmed by 4 bases and J by 3 bases, leaving 22 bases between them. The CDR3 contains 17 residues. The germline CDR1 and CDR2 sequences are SGHNT and YYREEE (reference sequence). The chain links TRBV5-4 to TRBJ1-1; D perhaps matches TRBD1 (5 bases). Material: CD4+ or CD8+ T cells sorted from blood, obtained in a trial of the OX40 agonist ivuxolimab. This sequence was found in an adult with an advanced solid tumor such as melanoma, head and neck, liver or kidney cancer. CDR3: CASSRGLRGEKDTEAFF. The CDR3 DNA reads TGTGCCAGCAGCAGGGGTCTCCGGGGGGAGAAGGACACTGAAGCTTTCTTT.